The 29 T cell receptor beta chains below were found in one sample sequenced in a study of T cells in tuberculosis. TCRdb's copy holds only in-frame clones and misses some; the assay was immunoSEQ multiplex PCR. The table lists about 34,000 clones, about 89% of them singletons. Sequences were obtained from PBMCs. The receptors were sampled from a donor aged 5 to 30 with latent tuberculosis or without tuberculosis infection.

The V and J genes are TRBV28 and TRBJ1-2, with 7 bases matching TRBD1. V lost 3 bases to trimming and J lost 5 bases; unmatched junction nucleotides: 3. This CDR3 spans 13 amino acids. Per the germline V gene, CDR1 is MDHEN and CDR2 is SYDVKM. The CDR3 loop reads CASSFAQGYGYTF. The CDR3 DNA follows: TGTGCCAGCAGTTTCGCACAGGGGTATGGCTACACCTTC.

The CDR3 DNA follows: TGTGCCAGCAGCAAAGAGGGGACTAGCGGGGACGAGCAGTACTTC. Translating gives CASSKEGTSGDEQYF. This chain joins TRBV11-3 and TRBJ2-7; TRBD2 agrees at 13 bases. CDR3 length: 15 amino acids. Germline lookup yields CDR1 SGHNT and CDR2 YENEEA. Unmatched junction bases numbered 6, after V lost 5 bases and J lost 5 bases. The whole variable domain, remainder taken from reference TRBV11-3 and TRBJ2-7, is EAGVVQSPRYKIIEKKQPVAFWCNPISGHNTLYWYLQNLGQGPELLIRYENEEAVDDSQLPKDRFSAERLKGVDSTLKIQPAELGDSAVYLCASSKEGTSGDEQYFGPGTRLTVT.

The chain employs TRBV7-6 and TRBJ2-7; no firm D call. CDR3 length equals 15 residues. Germline V gene data show CDR1 as SGHVS and CDR2 as FNYEAQ. Trimming cost V 4 bases and J 4 bases, with 17 bases left between them. CDR3 sequence (DNA): TGTGCCAGCAGCTCACAACTACACGGCCCTTACGAGCAGTACTTC. As protein: CASSSQLHGPYEQYF. The full variable domain, completed using reference TRBV7-6 and TRBJ2-7, is GAGVSQSPRYKVTKRGQDVALRCDPISGHVSLYWYRQALGQGPEFLTYFNYEAQQDKSGLPNDRFSAERPEGSISTLTIQRTEQRDSAMYRCASSSQLHGPYEQYFGPGTRLTVT.

This chain links TRBV29-1 with TRBJ2-7, with D possibly being TRBD1 (5 bases). The CDR3 is 13 amino acids. CDR1 is SQVTM and CDR2 is ANQGSEA in the germline V gene. Trimming took 7 bases from V and 2 from J, leaving 15 bases between them. CDR3 in DNA: TGCAGCGGCAGGGTTCCCCCCGCCTACGAGCAGTACTTC. It translates to CSGRVPPAYEQYF.

This chain uses TRBV18 with TRBJ1-2; 9 nucleotides align to TRBD1. From germline, CDR1 is KGHSH and CDR2 LQKENI. J was trimmed by 7 bases and V by 3 bases; bases with no gene match: 12. CDR3 length: 16 amino acids. This CDR3 is CASSPPGTGINSGYTF. Here the CDR3 DNA reads TGTGCCAGCTCACCGCCCGGGACAGGGATAAATAGTGGCTACACCTTC.

The genes are TRBV27 and TRBJ1-6; tentatively, D is TRBD1 (5 bases). The CDR3 loop spans 15 amino acids. V dropped 0 bases and J dropped 5 bases, with 8 bases sitting between them. CDR1 is MNHEY, CDR2 SMNVEV, per germline (reference sequence). The CDR3, as DNA: TGTGCCAGCAGTTTATCGTCAGGGCATAATTCACCCCTCCACTTT. This translates into CASSLSSGHNSPLHF.

This chain joins TRBV5-4 and TRBJ2-1; 11 nucleotides line up with TRBD2. Trimming removed 4 bases from V and 8 bases from J; junction bases left unmatched: 8. CDR1 SGHNT and CDR2 YYREEE come from the germline V gene (reference sequence). CDR3 length equals 15 residues. CDR3 coding DNA: TGTGCCAGCAGCCGGGGGGGTAGCGGGAGGGATGAGCAGTTCTTC. Its translation is CASSRGGSGRDEQFF. Combining the CDR3 with reference TRBV5-4 and TRBJ2-1 gives the whole variable domain ETGVTQSPTHLIKTRGQQVTLRCSSQSGHNTVSWYQQALGQGPQFIFQYYREEENGRGNFPPRFSGLQFPNYSSELNVNALELDDSALYLCASSRGGSGRDEQFFGPGTRLTVL.

The chain couples TRBV28 to TRBJ1-4, with 10 bases matching TRBD1. V trimming: 3 bases; J trimming: 0 bases; junction bases outside the gene matches: 13. Germline V gene sequence: CDR1 MDHEN, CDR2 SYDVKM. CDR3 length: 20 amino acids. CDR3 nucleotides: TGTGCCAGCAGTTTTGGGGGGACAGGGGTCCCCCTAACAACTAATGAAAAACTGTTTTTT. Protein product: CASSFGGTGVPLTTNEKLFF.

The chain has TRBV10-3 and TRBJ1-1; tentatively, D is TRBD1 (5 bases). Per the germline V gene, CDR1 is ENHRY and CDR2 is SYGVKD. Trimming stripped 10 bases from V and 0 bases from J, with 18 bases between. The CDR3 spans 15 residues. CDR3 bases: TGTGCCACCGAGGAGGGGTTCTCCGTGAACACTGAAGCTTTCTTT. This encodes CATEEGFSVNTEAFF.

V and J are TRBV7-2 and TRBJ1-4; 7 bases are a match to TRBD1. Per germline, CDR1 SGHTA and CDR2 FQGNSA. V trimming: 5 bases; J trimming: 4 bases; junction bases outside the gene matches: 7. The CDR3 length is 15 residues. The DNA for the CDR3 is TGTGCCAGCAGCCGAGGGGGCAGCTATAATGAAAAACTGTTTTTT. Its protein product is CASSRGGSYNEKLFF.

The chain has TRBV28 and TRBJ1-2, with D maybe TRBD1 (5 bases). Between the trimmed V and J ends, which lost 3 bases and 7 bases, there was a span of 18 bases. Germline values: CDR1 MDHEN, CDR2 SYDVKM. The CDR3 runs to 15 residues. CDR3: CASSLFGTIAAGYTF. The CDR3 nucleotides are TGTGCCAGCAGTTTGTTCGGGACGATAGCGGCTGGCTACACCTTC.

J is TRBJ1-1 and V is TRBV4-1; 7 nucleotides match TRBD1. Looked up from germline, CDR1 is MGHRA and CDR2 is YSYEKL. The trim removed 6 bases at V and 3 bases at J, leaving 7 bases unmatched. There are 14 residues in the CDR3. CDR3 protein: CASRNLDRDTEAFF. The CDR3 DNA is TGCGCCAGCAGGAACCTAGACAGGGACACTGAAGCTTTCTTT.

This chain links TRBV7-9 with TRBJ2-5; D is uncertain. In germline, CDR1 is SEHNR, CDR2 FQNEAQ (reference sequence). Between the trimmed V and J ends, which lost 5 bases and 5 bases, there was a span of 12 bases. The CDR3 has 13 residues. As DNA, the CDR3 is TGTGCCAGCAGCATGGGTAGCCTGGAGACCCAGTACTTC. Its translation is CASSMGSLETQYF.

The rearrangement uses TRBV28 and TRBJ2-2; TRBD2 matches 9 bases. With V trimmed by 7 bases and J by 10 bases, 13 bases remained unmatched. Germline values: CDR1 MDHEN, CDR2 SYDVKM. This CDR3 has 15 residues. DNA of the CDR3: TGTGCCAGCACCTACACCGGGACTAGCCAGGAGGAGCTGTTTTTT. Encoded protein: CASTYTGTSQEELFF.

This clone was counted a single time. The rearrangement links TRBV15 to TRBJ2-1, with 9 bases lining up with TRBD1. The V segment lost 9 bases and the J segment 5 bases; nucleotides outside the gene matches: 2. There are 12 residues in the CDR3. Germline-derived CDR1 and CDR2 are LNHNV and YYDKDF (reference sequence). The CDR3 DNA is TGTGCCACTGGGACAGGGCACAATGAGCAGTTCTTC. This codes for CATGTGHNEQFF.

The chain employs TRBV7-8 and TRBJ2-6; TRBD2 matches 7 bases. This CDR3 has 15 residues. Trimming took 4 bases from V and 4 from J; bases not matched to a gene: 4. CDR1 is SGHVS and CDR2 is FQNEAQ in the germline V gene. The chain's CDR3 is CASSWEGSGANVLTF. CDR3 nucleotide sequence: TGTGCCAGCAGCTGGGAGGGCTCCGGGGCCAACGTCCTGACTTTC.

This clone was picked up one time. The genes are TRBV18 and TRBJ1-6; D unresolved. The CDR3 totals 15 residues. Looked up from germline, CDR1 is KGHSH and CDR2 is LQKENI. The V and J ends lost 2 bases and 2 bases respectively, with 7 bases between them. CDR3 in amino acids: CASSPVQTYNSPLHF. The CDR3 DNA is TGTGCCAGCTCACCAGTACAGACCTATAATTCACCCCTCCACTTT.

The V gene is TRBV4-1, the J gene TRBJ2-7; D perhaps matches TRBD1 (5 bases). Trimming took 7 bases from V and 2 from J, leaving 15 bases between them. This CDR3 spans 14 amino acids. Germline values: CDR1 MGHRA, CDR2 YSYEKL. This CDR3 reads CASKPTQAAYEQYF. CDR3 nucleotide sequence: TGCGCCAGCAAACCCACACAGGCAGCCTACGAGCAGTACTTC.

The V and J genes are TRBV28 and TRBJ2-2; 7 bases are a match to TRBD2. The V segment lost 2 bases and the J segment 3 bases; nucleotides outside the gene matches: 3. In germline, CDR1 is MDHEN, CDR2 SYDVKM. The CDR3 is made up of 15 amino acids. CDR3 DNA sequence: TGTGCCAGCAGTTTAGCTAGCGGACACACCGGGGAGCTGTTTTTT. This translates into CASSLASGHTGELFF.

CDR3 loop: CASSLQDRNYEQYF. In nucleotides, the CDR3 is TGTGCCAGTAGCCTTCAGGACAGGAATTACGAGCAGTACTTC. The chain recombines TRBV19 with TRBJ2-7; 7 bases match TRBD1. This CDR3 region has 14 residues. With V trimmed by 6 bases and J by 4 bases, 9 bases remained unmatched. CDR1 and CDR2 from the germline V gene are LNHDA and SQIVND (reference sequence).

V gene TRBV7-2 combines with J gene TRBJ2-1; 7 bases align to TRBD1. This CDR3 region has 15 residues. Germline-derived CDR1 and CDR2 are SGHTA and FQGNSA. J lost 7 bases, V lost 5 bases, and 11 bases had no gene match. Here the CDR3 DNA reads TGTGCCAGCAGCCCAAATACAGGGGAAGGGAATGAGCAGTTCTTC. This sequence encodes CASSPNTGEGNEQFF.

This chain connects TRBV30 to TRBJ2-1; no clear D. Per germline, CDR1 GTSNPN and CDR2 SVGIG (reference sequence). V gave up 0 bases and J gave up 9 bases, with 9 bases separating them. This CDR3 is 12 amino acids long. The chain's CDR3 is CAWSVLGGEQFF. The CDR3 DNA is TGTGCCTGGAGTGTACTTGGTGGTGAGCAGTTCTTC.

This chain uses TRBV6-4 with TRBJ2-2; no clear D. Between the trimmed V and J ends, which lost 3 bases and 4 bases, there was a span of 6 bases. CDR3 length: 13 residues. Germline CDR1 MRHNA, CDR2 SNTAGT. CDR3 in DNA: TGTGCCAGCAGTGAGAGTGGCACCGGGGAGCTGTTTTTT. This gives the protein CASSESGTGELFF.

The chain has TRBV27 and TRBJ1-2, with D hard to call. The V gene's germline CDR1 is MNHEY and CDR2 SMNVEV (reference sequence). V was cut by 3 bases and J by 2 bases, with 16 bases left in between. The length of the CDR3 is 16 residues. This CDR3 reads CASSFTGQNLNYGYTF. DNA of the CDR3: TGTGCCAGCAGTTTCACTGGGCAGAACCTAAACTATGGCTACACCTTC.

The V gene is TRBV29-1, the J gene TRBJ1-1; TRBD1 is a possible D gene (5 bases). Germline assignment: CDR1 SQVTM and CDR2 ANQGSEA. The CDR3 length is 12 residues. V was pared by 1 base and J by 10 bases, with 13 bases between. CDR3 DNA sequence: TGCAGCGTTGAAGTACGGGGGGGGAGAGCTTTCTTT. It codes for CSVEVRGGRAFF.

In this sample, this clone turned up once. The chain links TRBV5-5 to TRBJ2-1, with D perhaps matching TRBD2 (6 bases). Trimming took off 2 bases at V and 3 bases at J, with 18 bases between the two ends. The CDR3 spans 17 residues. Germline V gene sequence: CDR1 SGHKS, CDR2 YYEKEE (reference sequence). Here the CDR3 DNA reads TGTGCCAGCAGCTTAGTTTGGGGAGGTACAGTCTACAATGAGCAGTTCTTC. Translating it yields CASSLVWGGTVYNEQFF.

The genes are TRBV5-4 and TRBJ1-2, with D possibly TRBD1 on 6 matching bases. From germline, CDR1 is SGHNT and CDR2 YYREEE (reference sequence). The CDR3 contains 15 residues. Between the trimmed V and J ends, which lost 0 bases and 4 bases, there was a span of 13 bases. CDR3 nucleotide sequence: TGTGCCAGCAGCTTGGAGAGGGACACCTTCTATGGCTACACCTTC. It is translated as CASSLERDTFYGYTF.

The V and J genes are TRBV2 and TRBJ2-1, with D unclear. V was clipped by 8 bases and J by 1 base, with 9 bases between them. Looked up from germline, CDR1 is SNHLY and CDR2 is FYNNEI. The CDR3 spans 13 residues. The CDR3 loop reads CASSRESYNEQFF. The CDR3 nucleotides read TGTGCCAGCTCTCGCGAATCCTACAATGAGCAGTTCTTC. The complete variable domain, with remaining parts taken from reference TRBV2 and TRBJ2-1, reads EPEVTQTPSHQVTQMGQEVILRCVPISNHLYFYWYRQILGQKVEFLVSFYNNEISEKSEIFDDQFSVERPDGSNFTLKIRSTKLEDSAMYFCASSRESYNEQFFGPGTRLTVL.

The chain uses TRBV28 and TRBJ1-2, with D perhaps TRBD1 (5 bases). Germline V lookup: CDR1 MDHEN, CDR2 SYDVKM. The V and J ends lost 3 bases and 4 bases respectively, with 15 bases between them. This CDR3 is built from 15 residues. The CDR3 DNA sequence: TGTGCCAGCAGTTTGGCCAACTTTGGGGCCTATGGCTACACCTTC. It encodes CASSLANFGAYGYTF.